This entry features one T cell receptor (beta chain) sequence. No antigen is known for it. The data were taken from a study of T cell responses to AZD1222 COVID-19 vaccine. Points from the study as a whole: Just 5 to 7 people given AZD1222 tested seropositive at baseline. Samples come after the peak T cell response, not at day 14.

Sequenced by immunoSEQ multiplex PCR; TCRdb stores in-frame clones only, minus some. The sample lists roughly 120,000 clones, about 85% occurring once. The CDR3 is 17 residues long. V trimming: 2 bases; J trimming: 2 bases; junction bases outside the gene matches: 7. The germline gives CDR1 MNHNS, CDR2 SASEGT. This chain links TRBV6-1 with TRBJ2-3, with 10 bases lining up with TRBD2. This clonotype originated in an adult in good health. Sample: peripheral blood, taken on day 0 of AZD1222 vaccination. In DNA, the CDR3 is TGTGCCAGCAGTGAAAATTTAGCGGGGGGTTACACAGATACGCAGTATTTT. Amino acid sequence: CASSENLAGGYTDTQYF.